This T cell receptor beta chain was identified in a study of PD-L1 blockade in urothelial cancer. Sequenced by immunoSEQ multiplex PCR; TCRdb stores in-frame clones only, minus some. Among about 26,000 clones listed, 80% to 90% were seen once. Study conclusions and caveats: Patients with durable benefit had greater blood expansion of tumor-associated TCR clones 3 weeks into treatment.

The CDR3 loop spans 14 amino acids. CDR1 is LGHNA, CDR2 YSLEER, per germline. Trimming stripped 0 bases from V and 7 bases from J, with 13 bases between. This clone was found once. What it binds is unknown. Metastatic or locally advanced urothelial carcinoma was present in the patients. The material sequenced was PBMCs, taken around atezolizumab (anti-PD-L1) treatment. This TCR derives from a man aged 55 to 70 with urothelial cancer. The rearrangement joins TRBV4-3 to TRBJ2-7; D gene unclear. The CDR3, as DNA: TGCGCCAGCAGCCAAGATAGGCCTAGTAGGGAGCAGTACTTC. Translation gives CASSQDRPSREQYF.